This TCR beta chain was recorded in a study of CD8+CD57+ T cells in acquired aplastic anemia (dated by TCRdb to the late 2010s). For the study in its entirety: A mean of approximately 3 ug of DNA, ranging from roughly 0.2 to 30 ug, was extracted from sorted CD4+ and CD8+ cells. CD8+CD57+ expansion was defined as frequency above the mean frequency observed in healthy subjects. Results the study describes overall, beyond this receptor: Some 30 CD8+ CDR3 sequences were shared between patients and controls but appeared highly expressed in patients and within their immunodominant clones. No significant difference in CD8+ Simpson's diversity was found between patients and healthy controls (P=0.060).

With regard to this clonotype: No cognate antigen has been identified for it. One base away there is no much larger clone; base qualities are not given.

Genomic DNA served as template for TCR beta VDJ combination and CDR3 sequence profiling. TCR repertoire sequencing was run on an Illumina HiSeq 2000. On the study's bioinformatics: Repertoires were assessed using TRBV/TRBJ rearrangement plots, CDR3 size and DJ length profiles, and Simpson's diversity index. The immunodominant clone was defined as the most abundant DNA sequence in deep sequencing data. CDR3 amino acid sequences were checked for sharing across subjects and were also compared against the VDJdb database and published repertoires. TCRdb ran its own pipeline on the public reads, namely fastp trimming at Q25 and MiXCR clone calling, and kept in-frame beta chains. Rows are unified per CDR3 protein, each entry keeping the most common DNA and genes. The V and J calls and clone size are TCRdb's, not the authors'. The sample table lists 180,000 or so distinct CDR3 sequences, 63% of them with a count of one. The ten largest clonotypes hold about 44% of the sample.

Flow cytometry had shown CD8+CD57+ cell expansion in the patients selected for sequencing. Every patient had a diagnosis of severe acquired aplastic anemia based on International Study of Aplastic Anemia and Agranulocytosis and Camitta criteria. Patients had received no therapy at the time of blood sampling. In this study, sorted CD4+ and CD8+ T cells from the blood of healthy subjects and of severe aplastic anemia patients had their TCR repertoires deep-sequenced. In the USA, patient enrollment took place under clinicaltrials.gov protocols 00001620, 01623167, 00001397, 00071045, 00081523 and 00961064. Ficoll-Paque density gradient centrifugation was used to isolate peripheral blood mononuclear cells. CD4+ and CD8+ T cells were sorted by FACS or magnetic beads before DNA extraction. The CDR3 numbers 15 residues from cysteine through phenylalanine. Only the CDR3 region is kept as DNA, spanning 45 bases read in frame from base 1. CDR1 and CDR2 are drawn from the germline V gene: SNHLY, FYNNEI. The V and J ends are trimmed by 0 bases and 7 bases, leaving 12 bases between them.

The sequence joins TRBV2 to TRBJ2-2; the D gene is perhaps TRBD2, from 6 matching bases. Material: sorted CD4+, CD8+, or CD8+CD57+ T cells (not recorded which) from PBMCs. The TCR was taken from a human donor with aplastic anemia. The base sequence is TGTGCCAGCAGTGAAGCGCGCGGGGTGGGCGGGGAGCTGTTTTTT. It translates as CASSEARGVGGELFF.